The sample holds a few counts of the clone carrying this T cell receptor (beta chain). What it recognizes is unknown. From germline, CDR1 is GTSNPN and CDR2 SVGIG (reference sequence). V lost 5 bases and J lost 9, with 16 bases in between. The CDR3 consists of 12 residues. This was the immunoSEQ v3 assay. Sequencing depth was around 1.9 million read pairs for survey level, about 5-6 million for deep. Method: immunoSEQ multiplex PCR; TCRdb's copy keeps in-frame clones and lacks some. The sample carries 95,000 or so clones, 65% recorded once. The time point denotes: pre-treatment sample, taken before nivolumab and TIL therapy. Most excised metastases sampled were pleural nodules or supraclavicular lymph nodes. Adults with stage 4 NSCLC were enrolled in a phase I trial. This sample is drawn from a study of TIL therapy for anti-PD-1-resistant metastatic lung cancer. Overall study context: By whole-exome sequencing, median non-synonymous tumor mutation burden was approximately 1.4 mutations per megabase.

Notes on the study in general: Compared with baseline intratumoral T cells, expanded TIL cultures were more clonal and less diverse (about 5.8% vs 31%).

This material consisted of tumor tissue, taken at baseline. This sequence was found in a person aged 30 to 80 with non-small cell lung cancer. This chain joins TRBV30 and TRBJ1-1; D might be TRBD1 (5 bases). The CDR3 sequence: CAWSPRQFQAFF. The DNA for the CDR3 is TGTGCCTGGTCTCCCCGACAGTTTCAAGCTTTCTTT.